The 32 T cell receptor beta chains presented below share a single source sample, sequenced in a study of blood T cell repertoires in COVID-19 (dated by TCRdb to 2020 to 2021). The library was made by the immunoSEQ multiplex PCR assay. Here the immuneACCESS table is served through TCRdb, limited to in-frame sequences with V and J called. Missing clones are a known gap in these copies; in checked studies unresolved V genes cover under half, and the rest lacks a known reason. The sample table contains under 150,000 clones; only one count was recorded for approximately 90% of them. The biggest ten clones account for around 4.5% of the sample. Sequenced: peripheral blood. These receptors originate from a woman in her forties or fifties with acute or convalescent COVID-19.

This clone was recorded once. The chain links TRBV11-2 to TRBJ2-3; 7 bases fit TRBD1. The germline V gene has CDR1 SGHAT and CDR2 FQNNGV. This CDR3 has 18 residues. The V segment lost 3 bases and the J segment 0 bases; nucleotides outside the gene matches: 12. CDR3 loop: CASSFRQGSGASTDTQYF. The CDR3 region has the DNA TGTGCCAGCAGCTTCCGACAGGGAAGCGGTGCTAGCACAGATACGCAGTATTTT.

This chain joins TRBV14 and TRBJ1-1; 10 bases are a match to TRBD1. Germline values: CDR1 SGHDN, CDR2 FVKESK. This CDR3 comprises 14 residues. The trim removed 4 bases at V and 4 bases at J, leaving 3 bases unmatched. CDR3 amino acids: CASSPWTGGTEAFF. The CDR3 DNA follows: TGTGCCAGCAGCCCCTGGACAGGGGGCACTGAAGCTTTCTTT. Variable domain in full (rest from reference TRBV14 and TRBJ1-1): EAGVTQFPSHSVIEKGQTVTLRCDPISGHDNLYWYRRVMGKEIKFLLHFVKESKQDESGMPNNRFLAERTGGTYSTLKVQPAELEDSGVYFCASSPWTGGTEAFFGQGTRLTVV.

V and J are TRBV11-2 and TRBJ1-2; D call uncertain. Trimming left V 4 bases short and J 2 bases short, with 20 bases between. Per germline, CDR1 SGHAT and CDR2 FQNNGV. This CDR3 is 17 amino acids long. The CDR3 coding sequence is TGTGCCAGCAGCTCCCCGGAGGGCGCTTTTAAAAACTATGGCTACACCTTC. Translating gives CASSSPEGAFKNYGYTF. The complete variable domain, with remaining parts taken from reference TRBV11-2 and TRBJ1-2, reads EAGVAQSPRYKIIEKRQSVAFWCNPISGHATLYWYQQILGQGPKLLIQFQNNGVVDDSQLPKDRFSAERLKGVDSTLKIQPAKLEDSAVYLCASSSPEGAFKNYGYTFGSGTRLTVV.

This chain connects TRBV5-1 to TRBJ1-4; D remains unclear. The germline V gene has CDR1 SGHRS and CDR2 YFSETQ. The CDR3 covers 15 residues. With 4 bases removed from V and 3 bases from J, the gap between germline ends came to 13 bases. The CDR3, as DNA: TGCGCCAGCAGCAAAAACAGAGCAGCTAATGAAAAACTGTTTTTT. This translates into CASSKNRAANEKLFF.

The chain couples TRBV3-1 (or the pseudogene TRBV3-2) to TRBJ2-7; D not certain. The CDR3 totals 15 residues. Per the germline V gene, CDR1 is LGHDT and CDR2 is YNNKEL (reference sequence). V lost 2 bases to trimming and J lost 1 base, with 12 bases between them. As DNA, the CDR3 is TGTGCCAGCAGCCAATCGTTGTCCAGGTCCTACGAGCAGTACTTC. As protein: CASSQSLSRSYEQYF.

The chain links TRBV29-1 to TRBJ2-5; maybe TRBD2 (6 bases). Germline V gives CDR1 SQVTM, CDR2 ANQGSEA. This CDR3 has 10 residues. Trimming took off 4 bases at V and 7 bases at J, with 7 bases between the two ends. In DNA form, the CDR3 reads TGCAGCGTTGCCGGGGGGACCCAGTACTTC. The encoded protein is CSVAGGTQYF.

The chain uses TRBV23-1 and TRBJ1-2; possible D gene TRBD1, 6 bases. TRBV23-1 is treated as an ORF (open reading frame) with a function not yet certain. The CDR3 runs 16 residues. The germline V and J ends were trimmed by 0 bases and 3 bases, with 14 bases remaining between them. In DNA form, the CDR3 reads TGCGCCAGCAGTCAATCGTTTCTAAGGACAGACTATGGCTACACCTTC. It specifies CASSQSFLRTDYGYTF.

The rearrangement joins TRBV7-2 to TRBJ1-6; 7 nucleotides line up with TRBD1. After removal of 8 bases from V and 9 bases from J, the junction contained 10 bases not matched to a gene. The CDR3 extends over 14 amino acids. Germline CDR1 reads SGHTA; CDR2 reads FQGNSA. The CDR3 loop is CASAPGQSGSPLHF. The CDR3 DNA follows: TGTGCCAGCGCCCCGGGACAGTCAGGTTCACCCCTCCACTTT.

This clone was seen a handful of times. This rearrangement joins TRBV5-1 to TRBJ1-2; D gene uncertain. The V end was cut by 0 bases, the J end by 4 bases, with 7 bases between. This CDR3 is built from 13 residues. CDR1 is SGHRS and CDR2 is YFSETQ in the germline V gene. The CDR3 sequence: CASSLEEGYGYTF. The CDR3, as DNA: TGCGCCAGCAGCTTGGAGGAGGGCTATGGCTACACCTTC.

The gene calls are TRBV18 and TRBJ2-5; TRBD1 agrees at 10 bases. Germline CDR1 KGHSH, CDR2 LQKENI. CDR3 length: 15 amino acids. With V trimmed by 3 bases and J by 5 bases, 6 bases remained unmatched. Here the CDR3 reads CASSPMTGGRETQYF. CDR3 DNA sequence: TGTGCCAGCTCACCGATGACAGGGGGCCGCGAGACCCAGTACTTC.

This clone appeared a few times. CDR3 bases: TGTGCCAGCAGTTTACCGACAGGGGTAGTAAGTGGAAACACCATATATTTT. Its protein is CASSLPTGVVSGNTIYF. The V gene is TRBV28, the J gene TRBJ1-3; 8 bases match TRBD1. The length of the CDR3 is 17 residues. Germline V lookup: CDR1 MDHEN, CDR2 SYDVKM. With V trimmed by 2 bases and J by 3 bases, 9 bases remained unmatched.

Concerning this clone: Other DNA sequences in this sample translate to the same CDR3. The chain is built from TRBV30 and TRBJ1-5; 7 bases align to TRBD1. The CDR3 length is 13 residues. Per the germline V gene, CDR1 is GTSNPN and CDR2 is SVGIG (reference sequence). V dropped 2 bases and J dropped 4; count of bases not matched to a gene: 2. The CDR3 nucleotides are TGTGCCTGGAGTTCCAGGGGGAATCAGCCCCAGCATTTT. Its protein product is CAWSSRGNQPQHF.

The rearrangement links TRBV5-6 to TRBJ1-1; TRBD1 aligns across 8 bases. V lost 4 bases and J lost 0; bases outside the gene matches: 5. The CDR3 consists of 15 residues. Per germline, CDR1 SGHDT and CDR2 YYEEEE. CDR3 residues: CASSPGQGVNTEAFF. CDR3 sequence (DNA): TGTGCCAGCAGCCCCGGACAGGGCGTGAACACTGAAGCTTTCTTT.

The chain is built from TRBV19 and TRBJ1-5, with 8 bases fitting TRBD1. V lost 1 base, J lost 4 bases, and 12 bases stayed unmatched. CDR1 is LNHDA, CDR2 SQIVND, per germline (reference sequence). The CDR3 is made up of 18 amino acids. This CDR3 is CASSIGGAGGLGNQPQHF. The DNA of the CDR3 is TGTGCCAGTAGTATAGGTGGGGCAGGGGGCTTAGGGAATCAGCCCCAGCATTTT.

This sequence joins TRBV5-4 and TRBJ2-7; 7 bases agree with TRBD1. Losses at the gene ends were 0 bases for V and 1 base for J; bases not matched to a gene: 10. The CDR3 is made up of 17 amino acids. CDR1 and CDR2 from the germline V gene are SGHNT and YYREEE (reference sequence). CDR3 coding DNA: TGTGCCAGCAGCTTGGAGATGACACAGGGGACATCCTACGAGCAGTACTTC. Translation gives CASSLEMTQGTSYEQYF.

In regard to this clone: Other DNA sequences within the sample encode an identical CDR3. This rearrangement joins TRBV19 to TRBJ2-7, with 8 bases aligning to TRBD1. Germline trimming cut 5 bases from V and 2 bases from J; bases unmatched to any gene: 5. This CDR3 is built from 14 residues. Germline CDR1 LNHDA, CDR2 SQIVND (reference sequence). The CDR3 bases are TGTGCCAGTAGTCCCGGGACAGGAACCTACGAGCAGTACTTC. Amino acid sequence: CASSPGTGTYEQYF.

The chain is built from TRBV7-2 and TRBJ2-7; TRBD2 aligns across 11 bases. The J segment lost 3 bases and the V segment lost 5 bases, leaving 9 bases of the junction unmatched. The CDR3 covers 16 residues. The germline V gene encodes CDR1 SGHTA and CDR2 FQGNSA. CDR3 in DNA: TGTGCCAGCAGCCTCTTCCCTCTAGCGGGAGGCTACGAGCAGTACTTC. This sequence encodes CASSLFPLAGGYEQYF.

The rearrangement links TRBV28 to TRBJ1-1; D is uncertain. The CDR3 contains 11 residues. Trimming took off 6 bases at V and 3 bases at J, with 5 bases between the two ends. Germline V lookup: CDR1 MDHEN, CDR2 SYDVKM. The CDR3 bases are TGTGCCAGCAGCGTTCACACTGAAGCTTTCTTT. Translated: CASSVHTEAFF.

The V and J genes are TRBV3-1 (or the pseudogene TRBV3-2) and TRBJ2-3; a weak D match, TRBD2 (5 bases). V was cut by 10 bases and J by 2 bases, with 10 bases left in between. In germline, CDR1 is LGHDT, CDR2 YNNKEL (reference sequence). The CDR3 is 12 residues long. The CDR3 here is CATAGDTDTQYF. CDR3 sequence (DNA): TGTGCCACTGCCGGGGACACAGATACGCAGTATTTT.

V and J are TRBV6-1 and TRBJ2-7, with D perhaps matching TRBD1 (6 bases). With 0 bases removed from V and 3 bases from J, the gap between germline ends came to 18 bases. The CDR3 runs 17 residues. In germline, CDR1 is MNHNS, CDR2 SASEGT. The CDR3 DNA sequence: TGTGCCAGCAGTGAAGCGCAGGTCCAGGGGATGTTCTACGAGCAGTACTTC. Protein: CASSEAQVQGMFYEQYF.

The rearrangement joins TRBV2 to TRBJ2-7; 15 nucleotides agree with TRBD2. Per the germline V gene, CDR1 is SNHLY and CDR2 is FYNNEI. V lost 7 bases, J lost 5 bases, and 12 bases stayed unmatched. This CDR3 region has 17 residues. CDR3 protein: CASKTGLAGGTLDEQYF. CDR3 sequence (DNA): TGTGCCAGCAAGACGGGACTAGCGGGAGGAACGTTGGACGAGCAGTACTTC.

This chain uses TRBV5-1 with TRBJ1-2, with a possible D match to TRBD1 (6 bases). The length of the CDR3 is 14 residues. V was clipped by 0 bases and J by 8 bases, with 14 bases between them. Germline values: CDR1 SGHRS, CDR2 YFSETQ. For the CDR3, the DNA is TGCGCCAGCAGCTTGGTACAGGGCTCGAAGGGCTACACCTTC. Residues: CASSLVQGSKGYTF.

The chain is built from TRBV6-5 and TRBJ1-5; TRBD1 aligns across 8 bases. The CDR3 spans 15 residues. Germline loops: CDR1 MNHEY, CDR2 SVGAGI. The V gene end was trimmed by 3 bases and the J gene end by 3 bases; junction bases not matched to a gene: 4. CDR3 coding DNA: TGTGCCAGCAGTTATGGACAGGGCCTCAATCAGCCCCAGCATTTT. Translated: CASSYGQGLNQPQHF.

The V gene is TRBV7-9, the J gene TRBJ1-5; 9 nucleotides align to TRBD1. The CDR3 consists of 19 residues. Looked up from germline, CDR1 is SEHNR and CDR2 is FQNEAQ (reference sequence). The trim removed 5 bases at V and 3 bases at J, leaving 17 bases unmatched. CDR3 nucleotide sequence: TGTGCCAGCAGCGGGAGGTGGACAGGGGACTATTATTACAATCAGCCCCAGCATTTT. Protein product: CASSGRWTGDYYYNQPQHF.

This chain's CDR3 is CASSPRGTVNSPLHF. The CDR3 region has the DNA TGTGCCAGTAGTCCTCGAGGAACTGTGAATTCACCCCTCCACTTT. V is TRBV19 and J is TRBJ1-6; D uncertain. The V and J ends lost 5 bases and 7 bases respectively, with 15 bases between them. This CDR3 is 15 amino acids long. Germline assignment: CDR1 LNHDA and CDR2 SQIVND (reference sequence).

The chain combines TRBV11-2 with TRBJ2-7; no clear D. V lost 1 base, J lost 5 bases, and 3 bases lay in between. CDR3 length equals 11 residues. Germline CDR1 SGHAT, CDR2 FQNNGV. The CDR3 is CASSLGDEQYF. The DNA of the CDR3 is TGTGCCAGCAGCTTAGGAGACGAGCAGTACTTC.

In DNA form, the CDR3 reads TGTGCCAGCAGCCCGGACGGGCAGGGCCCATACATGAACACTGAAGCTTTCTTT. Protein: CASSPDGQGPYMNTEAFF. The gene calls are TRBV11-2 and TRBJ1-1, with D perhaps TRBD1 (5 bases). CDR1 is SGHAT and CDR2 is FQNNGV in the germline V gene. The CDR3 consists of 18 residues. The ends were cut back, 5 bases at V and 0 bases at J, with 22 bases in the middle.

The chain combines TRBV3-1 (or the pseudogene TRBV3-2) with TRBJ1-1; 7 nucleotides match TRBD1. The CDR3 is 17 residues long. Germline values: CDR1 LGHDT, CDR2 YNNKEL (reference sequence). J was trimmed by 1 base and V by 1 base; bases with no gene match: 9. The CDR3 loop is CASSQAPVNRGNTEAFF. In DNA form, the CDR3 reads TGTGCCAGCAGCCAAGCCCCCGTGAACAGGGGGAACACTGAAGCTTTCTTT.

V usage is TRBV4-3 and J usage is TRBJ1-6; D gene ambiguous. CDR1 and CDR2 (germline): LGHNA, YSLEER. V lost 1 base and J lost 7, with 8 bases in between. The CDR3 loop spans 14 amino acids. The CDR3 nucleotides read TGCGCCAGCAGCCAAGGTACAGCCAATTCACCCCTCCACTTT. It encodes CASSQGTANSPLHF.

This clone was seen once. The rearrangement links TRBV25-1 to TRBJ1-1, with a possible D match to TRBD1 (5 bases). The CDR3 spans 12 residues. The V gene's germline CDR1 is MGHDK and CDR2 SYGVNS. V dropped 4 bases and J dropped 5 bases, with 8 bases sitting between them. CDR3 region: CASSGGGTEAFF. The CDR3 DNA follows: TGTGCCAGCAGTGGCGGGGGGACTGAAGCTTTCTTT.

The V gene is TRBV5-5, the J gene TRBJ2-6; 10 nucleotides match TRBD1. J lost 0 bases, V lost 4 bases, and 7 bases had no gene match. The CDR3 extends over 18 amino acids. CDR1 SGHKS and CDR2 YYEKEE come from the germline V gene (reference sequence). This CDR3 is CASSRQGAYSSGANVLTF. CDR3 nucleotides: TGTGCCAGCAGCAGACAGGGGGCATATAGCTCTGGGGCCAACGTCCTGACTTTC. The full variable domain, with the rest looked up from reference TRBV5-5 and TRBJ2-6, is DAGVTQSPTHLIKTRGQQVTLRCSPISGHKSVSWYQQVLGQGPQFIFQYYEKEERGRGNFPDRFSARQFPNYSSELNVNALLLGDSALYLCASSRQGAYSSGANVLTFGAGSRLTVL.

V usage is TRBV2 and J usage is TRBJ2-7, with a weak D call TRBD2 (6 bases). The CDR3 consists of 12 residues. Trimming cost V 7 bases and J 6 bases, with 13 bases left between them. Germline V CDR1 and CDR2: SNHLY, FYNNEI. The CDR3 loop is CASKDEGGEQYF. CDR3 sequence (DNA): TGTGCCAGCAAAGATGAGGGAGGCGAGCAGTACTTC.